The 8 T cell receptor beta chains below all came from one sample that was sequenced in a study of cytomegalovirus exposure and HLA in healthy donors. Only in-frame clones appear in the TCRdb table, and some are missing; sequencing was by immunoSEQ multiplex PCR. The repertoire holds roughly 120,000 clones, with 94% as singletons. The specimen was PBMCs. All receptors come from a woman between 18 and 29 years old in good health and CMV-seronegative.

The gene calls are TRBV5-4 and TRBJ1-1; no clear D gene. The CDR3 is made up of 11 amino acids. Between the trimmed V and J ends, which lost 2 bases and 4 bases, there was a span of 3 bases. Germline lookup yields CDR1 SGHNT and CDR2 YYREEE (reference sequence). Here the CDR3 DNA reads TGTGCCAGCAGCTTCGGCACTGAAGCTTTCTTT. It encodes CASSFGTEAFF.

The chain is built from TRBV7-9 and TRBJ1-6; D ambiguous. The germline gives CDR1 SEHNR, CDR2 FQNEAQ (reference sequence). This CDR3 is built from 13 residues. V lost 5 bases to trimming and J lost 6 bases, with 8 bases between them. CDR3 sequence reads: CASSPLSNSPLHF. CDR3 DNA: TGTGCCAGCAGCCCTCTCTCTAATTCACCCCTCCACTTT.

V gene TRBV10-1 combines with J gene TRBJ2-1, with 8 nucleotides matching TRBD2. The germline V gene has CDR1 WNHNN and CDR2 SYGVQD (reference sequence). V gave up 2 bases and J gave up 4 bases; unmatched junction bases: 4. The CDR3 has 15 residues. The CDR3 loop is CASSEIIAGYNEQFF. The CDR3, as DNA: TGCGCCAGCAGTGAGATAATAGCGGGATACAATGAGCAGTTCTTC.

This sequence joins TRBV7-9 and TRBJ2-1; 9 bases line up with TRBD2. Germline V gene data show CDR1 as SEHNR and CDR2 as FQNEAQ (reference sequence). The CDR3 contains 14 residues. J gave up 8 bases and V 5 bases, and 7 bases lay outside the gene matches. The chain's CDR3 is CASSVGGLAHEQFF. The CDR3 DNA sequence: TGTGCCAGCAGCGTAGGGGGACTAGCCCATGAGCAGTTCTTC. The variable domain in full, with the rest retrieved from reference TRBV7-9 and TRBJ2-1, is DTGVSQNPRHKITKRGQNVTFRCDPISEHNRLYWYRQTLGQGPEFLTYFQNEAQLEKSRLLSDRFSAERPKGSFSTLEIQRTEQGDSAMYLCASSVGGLAHEQFFGPGTRLTVL.

This chain links TRBV5-6 with TRBJ1-4, with D perhaps TRBD1 (5 bases). From germline, CDR1 is SGHDT and CDR2 YYEEEE. The germline V and J ends were trimmed by 0 bases and 0 bases, with 12 bases remaining between them. The CDR3 loop spans 17 amino acids. CDR3 amino acids: CASSLGWGGATNEKLFF. The DNA for the CDR3 is TGTGCCAGCAGCTTGGGATGGGGGGGTGCAACTAATGAAAAACTGTTTTTT.

This rearrangement joins TRBV13 to TRBJ2-7; 10 nucleotides line up with TRBD2. Trimming at V came to 5 bases and at J to 6 bases, leaving 13 bases not matched to a gene. Germline assignment: CDR1 PRHDT and CDR2 FYEKMQ (reference sequence). This CDR3 spans 16 amino acids. This chain's CDR3 is CASSRGGLAGEGEQYF. CDR3 coding DNA: TGTGCCAGCAGCCGGGGGGGGCTAGCGGGGGAGGGCGAGCAGTACTTC.

The chain joins TRBV9 to TRBJ1-4; 9 bases agree with TRBD1. Losses at the gene ends were 3 bases for V and 6 bases for J; bases not matched to a gene: 6. Germline V CDR1 and CDR2: SGDLS, YYNGEE. The CDR3 length is 15 residues. The CDR3 spells CASSARGQGDEKLFF. CDR3 in DNA: TGTGCCAGCAGCGCACGGGGACAGGGAGATGAAAAACTGTTTTTT.

The chain joins TRBV18 to TRBJ1-4; D may be TRBD1 (6 bases). CDR3 length equals 13 residues. Germline loops: CDR1 KGHSH, CDR2 LQKENI. V was pared by 4 bases and J by 7 bases, with 10 bases between. DNA for the CDR3: TGTGCCAGCTCACGGGGGCGGCGTGAAAAACTGTTTTTT. Its protein product is CASSRGRREKLFF.